This record covers a single TCR beta chain. These data belong to a study of cytomegalovirus exposure and HLA in healthy donors. Study summary: Both the roughly 120 validation repertoires and the approximately 700 first-cohort repertoires used the same platform, as reported by a later analysis.

The V gene's germline CDR1 is MNHNY and CDR2 SVGAGI (reference sequence). CDR3 length: 16 residues. The germline V and J ends were trimmed by 8 bases and 2 bases, with 19 bases remaining between them. TCRdb's copy holds only in-frame clones and misses some; the assay was immunoSEQ multiplex PCR. Of some 200,000 clones listed, approximately 90% were seen once; the top ten hold 0.8% to 1.2%. The sequence was obtained from a young woman in good health and CMV-seronegative. Sequencing was done on a sample of PBMCs. V gene TRBV6-6 combines with J gene TRBJ1-3; tentative D call: TRBD1 (6 bases). The chain's CDR3 is CASHPGPGEPGNTIYF. DNA for the CDR3: TGTGCCAGCCATCCGGGACCAGGGGAGCCTGGAAACACCATATATTTT.